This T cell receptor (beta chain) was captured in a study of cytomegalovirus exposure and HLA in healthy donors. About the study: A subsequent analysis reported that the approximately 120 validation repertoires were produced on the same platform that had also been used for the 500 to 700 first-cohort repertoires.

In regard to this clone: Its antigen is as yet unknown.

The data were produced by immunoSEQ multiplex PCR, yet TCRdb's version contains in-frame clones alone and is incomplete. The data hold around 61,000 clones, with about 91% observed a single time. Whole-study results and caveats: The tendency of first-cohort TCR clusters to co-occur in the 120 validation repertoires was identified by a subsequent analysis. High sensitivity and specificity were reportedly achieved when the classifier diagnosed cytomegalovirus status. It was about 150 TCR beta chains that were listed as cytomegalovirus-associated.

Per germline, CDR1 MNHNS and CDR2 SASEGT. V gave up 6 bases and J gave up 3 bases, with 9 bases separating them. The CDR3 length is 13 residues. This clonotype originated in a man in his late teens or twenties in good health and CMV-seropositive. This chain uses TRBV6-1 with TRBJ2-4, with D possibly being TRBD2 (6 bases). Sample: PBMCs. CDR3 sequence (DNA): TGTGCCAGCAGGCCGGGACTCAAAAACATTCAGTACTTC. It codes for CASRPGLKNIQYF.